Following are 17 T cell receptor beta chains from one sample sequenced in a study of a mutant IDH1 vaccine in newly diagnosed glioma. Time point of the sample: week 47, end of study. Each dose delivered 300 ug of mutant IDH1 20-mer peptide subcutaneously with imiquimod. Using immunoSEQ multiplex PCR, the repertoire was profiled, and TCRdb retains in-frame clones only, with some absent. The data contain over 50,000 clones, more than 75% of them singletons. These receptors lack a known antigen. The starting material was PBMCs, obtained from a glioma patient whose treatment included an IDH1 peptide vaccine. All receptors derive from a woman aged 40-49 years with glioma. Some clones in this sample may be carry-over from other donors' samples.

There are a few counts of this clone. The chain joins TRBV30 to TRBJ2-6, with a weak D call TRBD2 (6 bases). The V end lost 0 bases, the J end lost 1 base, and 16 bases lay between the germline ends. The CDR3 has 18 amino acids. CDR1 and CDR2 from the germline V gene are GTSNPN and SVGIG (reference sequence). CDR3 bases: TGTGCCTGGAGTGTACCGGGCCTAGGAGGGTCTGGGGCCAACGTCCTGACTTTC. Translation gives CAWSVPGLGGSGANVLTF.

V and J are TRBV11-3 and TRBJ2-5; D assignment may be TRBD1 or TRBD2 (5 bases each). Germline-derived CDR1 and CDR2 are SGHNT and YENEEA. Trimming stripped 2 bases from V and 3 bases from J, with 16 bases between. This CDR3 is 16 amino acids long. The CDR3 coding sequence is TGTGCCAGCAGCTTAACTAGAGGGGCTATAGAAGAGACCCAGTACTTC. It encodes CASSLTRGAIEETQYF.

J is TRBJ2-1 and V is TRBV6-5; 10 bases align to TRBD2. V dropped 7 bases and J dropped 6; count of bases not matched to a gene: 9. In germline, CDR1 is MNHEY, CDR2 SVGAGI. The CDR3 is 15 amino acids. As DNA, the CDR3 is TGTGCCAGCACCCCCCCGGCTAGCGGGGGCAATGAGCAGTTCTTC. This encodes CASTPPASGGNEQFF.

This chain uses TRBV5-4 with TRBJ1-2, with D maybe TRBD1 (6 bases). The CDR3 contains 15 residues. Germline V gene lookup returns CDR1 SGHNT and CDR2 YYREEE (reference sequence). V lost 8 bases, J lost 3 bases, and 20 bases lay in between. The chain's CDR3 is CASRGMVSGDYGYTF. CDR3 nucleotides: TGTGCCAGTAGGGGGATGGTCTCAGGCGACTATGGCTACACCTTC.

This sequence joins TRBV11-2 and TRBJ2-1; D is tentatively TRBD1 or TRBD2 (5 bases each). V lost 4 bases and J 6 bases, leaving 7 bases between the germline ends. Germline CDR1 reads SGHAT; CDR2 reads FQNNGV. The CDR3 extends over 12 amino acids. CDR3 nucleotides: TGTGCCAGCAGCTGGGGGACCAATGAGCAGTTCTTC. Encoded protein: CASSWGTNEQFF.

This chain joins TRBV30 and TRBJ1-1, with unresolved D. The V gene lost 3 bases and the J gene lost 0 bases, with 8 bases spanning the gap. The germline gives CDR1 GTSNPN, CDR2 SVGIG (reference sequence). The CDR3 contains 13 residues. The chain's CDR3 is CAWSVKMNTEAFF. The CDR3 DNA sequence: TGTGCCTGGAGCGTAAAGATGAACACTGAAGCTTTCTTT.

This rearrangement joins TRBV25-1 to TRBJ1-4, with D maybe TRBD1 (5 bases). CDR1 and CDR2 from the germline V gene are MGHDK and SYGVNS. The V and J ends lost 10 bases and 5 bases respectively, with 14 bases between them. This CDR3 is built from 13 residues. For the CDR3, the DNA is TGTGCCACCGAACCTGGGGACAATGAAAAACTGTTTTTT. Amino acids: CATEPGDNEKLFF.

The chain couples TRBV15 to TRBJ1-1, with 8 nucleotides matching TRBD1. V gave up 5 bases and J gave up 1 base; unmatched junction bases: 6. Germline V CDR1 and CDR2: LNHNV, YYDKDF (reference sequence). This CDR3 has 15 amino acids. CDR3 sequence: CATSGTGGKNTEAFF. In DNA form, the CDR3 reads TGTGCCACCAGCGGAACAGGGGGTAAGAACACTGAAGCTTTCTTT. Filled out from reference TRBV15 and TRBJ1-1, the complete variable domain reads DAMVIQNPRYQVTQFGKPVTLSCSQTLNHNVMYWYQQKSSQAPKLLFHYYDKDFNNEADTPDNFQSRRPNTSFCFLDIRSPGLGDTAMYLCATSGTGGKNTEAFFGQGTRLTVV.

V usage is TRBV14 and J usage is TRBJ2-1; 13 positions agree with TRBD2. The CDR3 runs 16 residues. From germline, CDR1 is SGHDN and CDR2 FVKESK. J lost 4 bases, V lost 2 bases, and 2 bases had no gene match. This CDR3 is CASSQTSGGAYNEQFF. CDR3 nucleotide sequence: TGTGCCAGCAGCCAAACTAGCGGGGGGGCTTACAATGAGCAGTTCTTC.

The chain links TRBV7-2 to TRBJ1-6; maybe TRBD1 (5 bases). This CDR3 is 15 amino acids long. V lost 2 bases and J lost 10, with 15 bases in between. From germline, CDR1 is SGHTA and CDR2 FQGNSA. This chain's CDR3 is CASSLFTGGGSPLHF. In nucleotides, the CDR3 is TGTGCCAGCAGCTTATTTACCGGGGGGGGATCACCCCTCCACTTT.

This chain uses TRBV7-9 with TRBJ2-7; tentatively, D is TRBD1 (6 bases). CDR1 SEHNR and CDR2 FQNEAQ come from the germline V gene (reference sequence). The V end lost 1 base, the J end lost 5 bases, and 15 bases lay between the germline ends. This CDR3 has 15 residues. The chain's CDR3 is CASSLGAGQNDEQYF. CDR3 in DNA: TGTGCCAGCAGCTTAGGGGCCGGACAGAACGACGAGCAGTACTTC.

The chain uses TRBV6-1 and TRBJ2-3; 7 bases line up with TRBD1. The CDR3 contains 14 residues. Germline V gene sequence: CDR1 MNHNS, CDR2 SASEGT. V dropped 1 base and J dropped 3; count of bases not matched to a gene: 1. In DNA form, the CDR3 reads TGTGCCAGCAGTGAAGGACAGGGAACAGATACGCAGTATTTT. Translation gives CASSEGQGTDTQYF.

The chain employs TRBV15 and TRBJ1-2; weak D call: TRBD1 (5 bases). V gave up 3 bases and J gave up 5 bases, with 16 bases separating them. Per germline, CDR1 LNHNV and CDR2 YYDKDF (reference sequence). The length of the CDR3 is 15 residues. The CDR3 sequence: CATSSYGGVEYGYTF. For the CDR3, the DNA is TGTGCCACCAGCAGCTATGGGGGAGTAGAGTATGGCTACACCTTC.

This clone turned up a few times. CDR3 loop: CASSLGQGGATNEKLFF. CDR3 sequence (DNA): TGTGCCAGCAGCTTGGGGCAGGGGGGTGCAACTAATGAAAAACTGTTTTTT. J is TRBJ1-4 and V is TRBV5-6; 7 nucleotides agree with TRBD1. The J segment lost 0 bases and the V segment lost 0 bases, leaving 5 bases of the junction unmatched. The CDR3 consists of 17 residues. CDR1 is SGHDT, CDR2 YYEEEE, per germline.

The chain recombines TRBV27 with TRBJ1-1, with TRBD1 identical over 7 bases. V was clipped by 6 bases and J by 7 bases; unmatched bases: 11. Germline CDR1 MNHEY, CDR2 SMNVEV (reference sequence). The CDR3 is made up of 14 amino acids. The CDR3, as DNA: TGTGCCAGCAGCCTCGGACAGGTCCGGAGTGAAGCTTTCTTT. Protein sequence: CASSLGQVRSEAFF.

This rearrangement joins TRBV9 to TRBJ2-7; 7 positions agree with TRBD2. Trimming at V came to 0 bases and at J to 4 bases, leaving 7 bases not matched to a gene. The germline V gene has CDR1 SGDLS and CDR2 YYNGEE. CDR3 size: 15 residues. The CDR3 is CASSVGAGVAYEQYF. CDR3 coding DNA: TGTGCCAGCAGCGTAGGGGCGGGGGTAGCGTACGAGCAGTACTTC.

The V gene is TRBV9, the J gene TRBJ2-5; D unclear. This CDR3 spans 15 amino acids. Trimming stripped 0 bases from V and 2 bases from J, with 11 bases between. CDR1 is SGDLS and CDR2 is YYNGEE in the germline V gene. CDR3 bases: TGTGCCAGCAGCGTAGCTCCCCTGGAACAAGAGACCCAGTACTTC. Protein: CASSVAPLEQETQYF.